A selection of T cell receptor beta chains follows, all from one sample in a study of CD8+CD57+ T cells in acquired aplastic anemia. TCRdb redid the calling of the reads with MiXCR, one entry per CDR3 protein. The profile covers hundreds of thousands of distinct CDR3 sequences, with roughly 64% appearing a single time and less than 4% taken by the ten largest. Sequenced material: sorted CD4+, CD8+, or CD8+CD57+ T cells (not recorded which) from PBMCs. The receptor set was obtained from a human donor in good health, serving as a control. Each CDR3 is given with its conserved first and last residue. D genes are given only for firm matches. The size field is filled for only some rows; it gives once, few, many or a size class.

CDR3	DNA	V	J	size	D
CSAAQGIGGQFF	TGCAGTGCTGCACAGGGGATCGGTGGGCAGTTCTTC	TRBV20-1	TRBJ2-1	-	TRBD1
CASSGSLKTGGLTYEQYF	TGTGCCAGCAGTGGAAGCCTCAAGACAGGGGGCCTGACCTACGAGCAGTACTTC	TRBV25-1	TRBJ2-7	-	TRBD1
CSARDLRARVDTQYF	TGCAGTGCTAGAGATCTGAGGGCGAGGGTTGATACGCAGTATTTT	TRBV20-1	TRBJ2-3	-	-
CSAPDSNSNQPQHF	TGCAGTGCTCCGGACAGTAATAGCAATCAGCCCCAGCATTTT	TRBV20-1	TRBJ1-5	many	-
CASSRGQGHNSPLF	TGTGCCAGCAGTAGAGGACAGGGGCATAATTCACCCCTCTTC	TRBV7-2	TRBJ2-5	-	TRBD1
CASSYGIPRAGQPQHF	TGTGCCAGCAGTTACGGCATTCCCAGGGCGGGCCAGCCCCAGCATTTT	TRBV6-2/TRBV6-3	TRBJ1-5	many	-
CASSLAKEGDTQYGYTF	TGTGCCAGCAGCTTAGCCAAGGAGGGCGATACGCAGTATGGCTACACCTTC	TRBV9	TRBJ1-2	-	-
CASSLEGRDQPQHF	TGTGCCAGCAGTCTTGAGGGGAGGGATCAGCCCCAGCATTTT	TRBV6-1	TRBJ1-5	many	-
CASSQEQGNSYTF	TGCGCCAGCAGCCAAGAACAGGGCAACAGCTACACCTTC	TRBV4-3	TRBJ1-2	many	-
CASSPQLGIEETQYF	TGTGCCAGCAGTCCACAGCTGGGGATCGAAGAGACCCAGTACTTC	TRBV2	TRBJ2-5	-	-